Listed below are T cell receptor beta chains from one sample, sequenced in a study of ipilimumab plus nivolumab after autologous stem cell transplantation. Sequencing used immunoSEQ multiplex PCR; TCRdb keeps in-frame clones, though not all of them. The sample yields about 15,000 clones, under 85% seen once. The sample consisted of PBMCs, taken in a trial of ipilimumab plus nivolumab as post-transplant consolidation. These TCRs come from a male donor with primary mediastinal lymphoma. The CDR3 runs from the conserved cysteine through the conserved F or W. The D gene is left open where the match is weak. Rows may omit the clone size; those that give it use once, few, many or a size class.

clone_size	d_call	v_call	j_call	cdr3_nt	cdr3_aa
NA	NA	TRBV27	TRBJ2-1	TGTGCCAGCAGGCCCCCCTTGGTAGCGAGAAATGAGCAGTTCTTC	CASRPPLVARNEQFF
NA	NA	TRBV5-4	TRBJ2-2	TGTGCCAGCAGCTTGGGCCCCCTCCTAGCGTCCGGGGAGCTGTTTTTT	CASSLGPLLASGELFF
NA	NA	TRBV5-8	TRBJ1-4	TGTGCCAGCAGCTTAAGCAGATACCCTAATGAAAAACTGTTTTTT	CASSLSRYPNEKLFF
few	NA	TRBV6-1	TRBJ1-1	TGTGCCAGCCCAGGGGCGTCCCCTGAAGCTTTCTTT	CASPGASPEAFF
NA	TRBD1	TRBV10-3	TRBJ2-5	TGTGCCATCCGTCAGGGGGAAGAGACCCAGTACTTC	CAIRQGEETQYF
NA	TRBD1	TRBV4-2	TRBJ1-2	TGTGCCAGCAGCCAGGGACAGGAGAGGGTCTATGGCTACACCTTC	CASSQGQERVYGYTF
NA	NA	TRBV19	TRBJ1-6	TGTGCCAGTACGGAAGGGACCGGGGGTTCACCCCTCCACTTT	CASTEGTGGSPLHF
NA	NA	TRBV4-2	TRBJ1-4	TGTGCCAGCAGCCACCTCGGTGAAAAACTGTTTTTT	CASSHLGEKLFF
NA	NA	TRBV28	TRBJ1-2	TGTGCCAGCAGGGACAACGGGGGAACTGGCTACACCTTC	CASRDNGGTGYTF
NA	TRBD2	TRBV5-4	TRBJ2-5	TGTGCCAGCAGCTTCGGGACTAGCGGGGGGACGTACCAAGAGACCCAGTACTTC	CASSFGTSGGTYQETQYF
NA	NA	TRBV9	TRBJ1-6	TGTGCCAGCAGCCCAGGGTTTAATTCACCCCTCCACTTT	CASSPGFNSPLHF
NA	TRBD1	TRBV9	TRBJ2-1	TGTGCCAGCAGCGCCGGGACAGGTAACAATGAGCAGTTCTTC	CASSAGTGNNEQFF
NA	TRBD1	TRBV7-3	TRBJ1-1	TGTGCCAGCAGCTCTTCAGGGGGGGGGACTGAAGCTTTCTTT	CASSSSGGGTEAFF
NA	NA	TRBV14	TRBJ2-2	TGTGCCAGCAGCCATTTAGATGCTACCGGCGGGGAGCTGTTTTTT	CASSHLDATGGELFF
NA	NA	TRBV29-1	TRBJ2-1	TGCAGCGCTGAGGGTCTTGGCGGGCCGGGGGAGGAGCAGTTCTTC	CSAEGLGGPGEEQFF
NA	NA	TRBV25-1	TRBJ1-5	TGTGCCAGCAGCCACCAAAATCAGCCCCAGCATTTT	CASSHQNQPQHF
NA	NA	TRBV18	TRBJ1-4	TGTGCCAGCTCAACAGGGAAAGGACTGTTTTTT	CASSTGKGLFF
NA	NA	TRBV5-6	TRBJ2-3	TGTGCCAGCAGCTCGAAAAGTCTGGGAGGAGCAGATACGCAGTATTTT	CASSSKSLGGADTQYF
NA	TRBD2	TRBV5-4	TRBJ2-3	TGTGCCACCTTCCTACTAGCGGGAGAAACAGATACGCAGTATTTT	CATFLLAGETDTQYF
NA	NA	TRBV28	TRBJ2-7	TGTGCCAGCAGTTGGGGCTACGGGCAGTACTTC	CASSWGYGQYF
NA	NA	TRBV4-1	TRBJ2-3	TGCGCCAGCAGCCAAGAGGCGGAGCCTAGCACAGATACGCAGTATTTT	CASSQEAEPSTDTQYF
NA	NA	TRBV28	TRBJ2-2	TGTGCCAGCAGTTTGGACACCGGGGAGCTGTTTTTT	CASSLDTGELFF
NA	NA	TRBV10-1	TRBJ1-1	TGCGCCAGTAGAGAAGGGGGTATGAACACTGAAGCTTTCTTT	CASREGGMNTEAFF
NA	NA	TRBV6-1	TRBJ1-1	TGTGCCAGCAGTGAAGCGGGGGGCCAAACTGAAGCTTTCTTT	CASSEAGGQTEAFF
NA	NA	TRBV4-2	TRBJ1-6	TGTGCCAGCAGCTTTGGGGTCAATTCACCCCTCCACTTT	CASSFGVNSPLHF
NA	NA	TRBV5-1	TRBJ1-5	TGCGCCAGCAGCACCGATAGCAATCAGCCCCAGCATTTT	CASSTDSNQPQHF
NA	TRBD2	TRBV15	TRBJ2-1	TGTGCCACCAGCAGAGTTCCGGGACTAGCGGGAGGAAACGAGCAGTTCTTC	CATSRVPGLAGGNEQFF
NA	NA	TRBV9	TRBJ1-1	TGTGCCAGCAGCCCCGGCCAAGGGGACACTGAAGCTTTCTTT	CASSPGQGDTEAFF
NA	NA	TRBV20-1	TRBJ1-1	TGCAGTGCTAGAGGGACAGATGAAGCTTTCTTT	CSARGTDEAFF
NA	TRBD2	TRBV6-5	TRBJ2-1	TGTGCCAGCAGTACGGGACTAGCCCACTTTGGTGAGCAGTTCTTC	CASSTGLAHFGEQFF
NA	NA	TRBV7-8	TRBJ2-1	TGTGCCAGCAGCTTAGGCGAGGGTTGGTCCTACAATGAGCAGTTCTTC	CASSLGEGWSYNEQFF
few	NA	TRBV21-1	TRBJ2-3	TGTGCCAGCAGCAAAGTGGGACTAGCGGGAGGAACAGATACGCAGTATTTT	CASSKVGLAGGTDTQYF
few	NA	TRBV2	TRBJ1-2	TGTGCCAGCAGTCGGAACAAAGGGAATGGCTACACCTTC	CASSRNKGNGYTF
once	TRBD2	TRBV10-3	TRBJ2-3	TGTGCCATCAGTGGCGCTAGCGGGACCCCACAAGATACGCAGTATTTT	CAISGASGTPQDTQYF
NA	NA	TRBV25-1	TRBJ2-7	TGTGCCAGCAGTGAACGCGGCAGGGGATTCAACGAGCAGTACTTC	CASSERGRGFNEQYF
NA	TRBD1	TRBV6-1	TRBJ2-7	TGTGCCAGCAGTGACCCAACCGGGACAGGGATCTACGAGCAGTACTTC	CASSDPTGTGIYEQYF
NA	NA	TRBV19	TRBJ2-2	TGTGCCAGTAGTTACCGGGTGGCCGGGGAGCTGTTTTTT	CASSYRVAGELFF
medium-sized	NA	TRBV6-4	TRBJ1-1	TGTGCCAGCAGTCTCAGGCTGGGGGACACTGAAGCTTTCTTT	CASSLRLGDTEAFF
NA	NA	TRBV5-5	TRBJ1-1	TGTGCCAGCAGCTTGTCTCCTCTTGGAGAAGCACGTGAAGCTTTCTTT	CASSLSPLGEAREAFF
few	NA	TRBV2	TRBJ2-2	TGTGCCAGCAGCCTGGACCAGGCGAACACCGGGGAGCTGTTTTTT	CASSLDQANTGELFF
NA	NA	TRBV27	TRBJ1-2	TGTGCCAGCAGTTTATCTGGCGGGGGTGGCTATGGCTACACCTTC	CASSLSGGGGYGYTF
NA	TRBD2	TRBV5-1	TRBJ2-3	TGCGCCAGCAGCCAATGGACTAGCGGGGGGGCCCCTGATACGCAGTATTTT	CASSQWTSGGAPDTQYF
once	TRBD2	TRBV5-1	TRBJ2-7	TGCGCCAGCTCTGAGGGAGGGCCCTACGAGCAGTACTTC	CASSEGGPYEQYF
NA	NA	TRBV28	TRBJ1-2	TGTGCCATCTCCTTTAGAGGGTCGATCGGCTACACCTTC	CAISFRGSIGYTF
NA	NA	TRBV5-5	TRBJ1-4	TGTGCCAGCAGCCTGCCAAGATCAACTAATGAAAAACTGTTTTTT	CASSLPRSTNEKLFF
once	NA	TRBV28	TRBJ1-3	TGTGCCAGCAGTTTGCCCAGGGACACGGGAAACACCATATATTTT	CASSLPRDTGNTIYF
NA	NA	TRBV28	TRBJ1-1	TGTGCCAGCCCTGGGGGAGTGTCAAGCATGAACACTGAAGCTTTCTTT	CASPGGVSSMNTEAFF
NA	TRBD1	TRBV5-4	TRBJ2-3	TGTGCCAGCAGCCCGGGACAGGAAAGCACAGATACGCAGTATTTT	CASSPGQESTDTQYF
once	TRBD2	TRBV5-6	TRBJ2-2	TGTGCCAGCAGCTGGACCGCGGCGGGGGGGAGGTCCGGGGAGCTGTTTTTT	CASSWTAAGGRSGELFF
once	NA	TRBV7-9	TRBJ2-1	TGTGCCAGCAGCTTAGTTACGGGGTACAATGAGCAGTTCTTC	CASSLVTGYNEQFF
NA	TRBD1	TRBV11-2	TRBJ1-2	TGTGCCAGCAGCTTTTTTAGGGGCGAGACAGGGGACTTTAGGACCTTC	CASSFFRGETGDFRTF
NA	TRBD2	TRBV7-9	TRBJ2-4	TGTGCCAGCAGCTTCGGGGGGATTCAGTACTTC	CASSFGGIQYF
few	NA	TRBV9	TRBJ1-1	TGTGCCAGCAGCGTAGCTACGAACACTGAAGCTTTCTTT	CASSVATNTEAFF
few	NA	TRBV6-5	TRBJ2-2	TGTGCCAGCAGTTACTCAGAGAACACCGGGGAGCTGTTTTTT	CASSYSENTGELFF
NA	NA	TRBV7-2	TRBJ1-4	TGTGCCAGCAGCCCCCAATCGGGGGGTGAAAAACTGTTTTTT	CASSPQSGGEKLFF
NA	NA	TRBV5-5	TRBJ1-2	TGTGCCAGCAGCCGCCGTGGTGGGAACTATGGCTACACCTTC	CASSRRGGNYGYTF
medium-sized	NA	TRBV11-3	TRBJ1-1	TGTGCCAGCAGCCCAGGCCCCGATTTGAGGGCTTTCTTT	CASSPGPDLRAFF
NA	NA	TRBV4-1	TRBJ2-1	TGCGCCAGCAGCCATCCGGGTGGGATTGAGCAGTTCTTC	CASSHPGGIEQFF
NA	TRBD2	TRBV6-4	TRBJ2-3	TGTGCCAGTAAACTAGCGGGGACAGATACGCAGTATTTT	CASKLAGTDTQYF
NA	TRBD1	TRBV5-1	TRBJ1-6	TGCGCCAGCTCCGGCGGATTGGGGACAGGGGGCTATGGGTCACCCCTCCACTTT	CASSGGLGTGGYGSPLHF